This T cell receptor (beta chain) was identified during a study of lymphopenia after photon versus proton radiotherapy (dated by TCRdb to between 2019 and 2020). Regarding the research as a whole: The immunological effects of photon versus proton radiation therapy were compared in patients with gastrointestinal tumors who developed high-grade lymphopenia. The goal of the study was to describe how the two radiation modalities differ in their effects on the immune system. The approximately 20 patients in the cohort had gastrointestinal tumors, were treated with either photon or proton therapy, and subsequently developed lymphopenia. Here is what the overall study found, with its caveats: Across the cohort, a larger post-nadir drop in TCR diversity was inversely correlated with overall survival time among patients who died. During treatment, patients who received proton therapy stayed relatively stable, whereas patients who received photon therapy lost naive T cells and TCR diversity and gained effector/memory populations. After the lymphocyte count nadir, repertoires from photon-treated patients showed oligoclonal expansion, particularly of CD8+ Temra cells, and this expansion drove the decline in diversity. The survival association was assessed only in patients who died, and the authors presented better survival with proton therapy as a possibility rather than a demonstrated result.

The method behind the library was the immunoSEQ multiplex PCR assay. Alongside multiparametric flow cytometry, deep sequencing of rearranged TCR beta loci was used to profile the T cell repertoires. The table comes from immuneACCESS by way of TCRdb, which keeps in-frame sequences with V and J called. Part of the clones is missing from these tables; in studies checked, under half for an unresolved V gene and the rest for unknown reasons. The sample table lists roughly 49,000 clones, 80% to 95% of them with a count of one. Jointly, the top ten make up about 20% of the sample. With respect to this clone: The target of this receptor is not known. Per-base qualities were not stored, and no clone one base away is much larger.

Sample: peripheral blood, taken from a patient treated with photon-based radiotherapy. The clonotype was recovered from a woman aged 40 to 50 with cholangiocarcinoma.

The CDR3 here reads CAWSPTGGDQPQHF. The sequenced DNA: TGTGCCTGGAGCCCCACTGGAGGGGATCAGCCCCAGCATTTT. The V gene is TRBV30 and the J gene is TRBJ1-5; TRBD1 is a possible D gene, resting on 5 matching bases. The germline V gene (reference sequence) supplies CDR1 GTSNPN and CDR2 SVGIG. The trim is 3 bases for V and 5 bases for J, with a gap of 14 bases between the germline ends. Its CDR3 holds 14 amino acids, cysteine through phenylalanine. Left in the record is the CDR3 DNA by itself, 42 bases read in frame from the first base.